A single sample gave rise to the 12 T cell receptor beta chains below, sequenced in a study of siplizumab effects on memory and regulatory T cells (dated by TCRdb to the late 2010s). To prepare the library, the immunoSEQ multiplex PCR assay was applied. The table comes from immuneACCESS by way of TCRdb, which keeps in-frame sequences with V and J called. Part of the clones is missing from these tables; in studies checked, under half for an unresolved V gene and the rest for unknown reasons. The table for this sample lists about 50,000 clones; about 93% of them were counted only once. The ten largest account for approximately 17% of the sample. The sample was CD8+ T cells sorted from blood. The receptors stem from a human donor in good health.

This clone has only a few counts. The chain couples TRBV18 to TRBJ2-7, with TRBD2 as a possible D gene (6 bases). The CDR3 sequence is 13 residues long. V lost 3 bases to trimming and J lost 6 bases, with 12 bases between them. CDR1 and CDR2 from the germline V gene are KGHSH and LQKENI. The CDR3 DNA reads TGTGCCAGCTCACCCCCTAGCGTGGTCGAGCAGTACTTC. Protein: CASSPPSVVEQYF.

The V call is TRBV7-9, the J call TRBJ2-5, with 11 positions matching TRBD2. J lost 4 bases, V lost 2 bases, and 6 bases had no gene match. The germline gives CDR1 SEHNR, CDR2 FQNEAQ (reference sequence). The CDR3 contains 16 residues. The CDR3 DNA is TGTGCCAGCAGCTTACCGACTAGCGGGAAGTCAGAGACCCAGTACTTC. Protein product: CASSLPTSGKSETQYF. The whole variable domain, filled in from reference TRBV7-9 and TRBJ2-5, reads DTGVSQNPRHKITKRGQNVTFRCDPISEHNRLYWYRQTLGQGPEFLTYFQNEAQLEKSRLLSDRFSAERPKGSFSTLEIQRTEQGDSAMYLCASSLPTSGKSETQYFGPGTRLLVL.

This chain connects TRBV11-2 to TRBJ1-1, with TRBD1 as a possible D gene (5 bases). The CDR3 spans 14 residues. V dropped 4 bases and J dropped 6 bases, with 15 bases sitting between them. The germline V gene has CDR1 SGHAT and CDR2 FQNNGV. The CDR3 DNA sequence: TGTGCCAGCAGCTCCGAACGGGGGGTGCCTGAAGCTTTCTTT. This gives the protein CASSSERGVPEAFF.

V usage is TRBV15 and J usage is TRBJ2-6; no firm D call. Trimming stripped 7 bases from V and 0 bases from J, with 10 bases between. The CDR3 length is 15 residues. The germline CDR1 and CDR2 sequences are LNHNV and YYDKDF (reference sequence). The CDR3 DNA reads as TGTGCCACCACCTCGCTGGACTCTGGGGCCAACGTCCTGACTTTC. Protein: CATTSLDSGANVLTF.

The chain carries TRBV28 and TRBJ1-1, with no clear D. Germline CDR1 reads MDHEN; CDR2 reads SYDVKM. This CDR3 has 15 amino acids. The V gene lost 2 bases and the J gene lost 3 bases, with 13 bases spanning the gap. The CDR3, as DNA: TGTGCCAGCAGTTTACCCCAGGCCCCGGACACTGAAGCTTTCTTT. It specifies CASSLPQAPDTEAFF. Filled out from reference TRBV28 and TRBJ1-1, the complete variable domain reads DVKVTQSSRYLVKRTGEKVFLECVQDMDHENMFWYRQDPGLGLRLIYFSYDVKMKEKGDIPEGYSVSREKKERFSLILESASTNQTSMYLCASSLPQAPDTEAFFGQGTRLTVV.

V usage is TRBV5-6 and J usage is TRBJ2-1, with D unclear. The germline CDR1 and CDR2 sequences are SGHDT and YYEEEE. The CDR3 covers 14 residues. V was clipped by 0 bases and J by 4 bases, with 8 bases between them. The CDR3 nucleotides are TGTGCCAGCAGCTTGGAGATCGCTTACAATGAGCAGTTCTTC. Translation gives CASSLEIAYNEQFF.

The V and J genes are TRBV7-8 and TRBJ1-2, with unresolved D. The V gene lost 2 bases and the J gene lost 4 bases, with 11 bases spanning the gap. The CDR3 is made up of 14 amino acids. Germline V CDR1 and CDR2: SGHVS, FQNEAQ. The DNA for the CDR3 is TGTGCCAGCAGCTTATTCCAGTCTTCCTATGGCTACACCTTC. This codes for CASSLFQSSYGYTF.

The CDR3: CASSHSLRGTSTDTQYF. In nucleotides, the CDR3 is TGTGCCAGCAGCCATTCTCTGCGGGGGACTAGCACAGATACGCAGTATTTT. V and J are TRBV9 and TRBJ2-3; 7 bases match TRBD2. CDR1 is SGDLS and CDR2 is YYNGEE in the germline V gene. The CDR3 loop spans 17 amino acids. Germline trimming cut 4 bases from V and 0 bases from J; bases unmatched to any gene: 11. Supplemented by reference TRBV9 and TRBJ2-3, the full variable domain reads DSGVTQTPKHLITATGQRVTLRCSPRSGDLSVYWYQQSLDQGLQFLIQYYNGEERAKGNILERFSAQQFPDLHSELNLSSLELGDSALYFCASSHSLRGTSTDTQYFGPGTRLTVL.

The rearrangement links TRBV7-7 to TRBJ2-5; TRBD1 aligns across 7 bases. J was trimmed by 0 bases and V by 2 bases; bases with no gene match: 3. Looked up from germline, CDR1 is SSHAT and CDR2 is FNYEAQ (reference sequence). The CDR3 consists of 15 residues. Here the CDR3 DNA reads TGTGCCAGCAGCTTAATCGGGACAGACCAAGAGACCCAGTACTTC. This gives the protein CASSLIGTDQETQYF.

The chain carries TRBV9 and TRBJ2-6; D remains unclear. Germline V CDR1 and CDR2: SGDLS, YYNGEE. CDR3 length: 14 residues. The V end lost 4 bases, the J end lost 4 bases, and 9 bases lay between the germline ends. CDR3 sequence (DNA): TGTGCCAGCAGCCATATCAACGGGGCCAACGTCCTGACTTTC. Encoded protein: CASSHINGANVLTF.

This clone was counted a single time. The CDR3 loop reads CASSTHIEGSSKNIQYF. CDR3 nucleotides: TGTGCCAGCAGCACCCACATCGAGGGGAGTTCCAAAAACATTCAGTACTTC. The chain couples TRBV21-1 to TRBJ2-4. TRBV21-1 is a recognized pseudogene. This CDR3 contains 17 residues.

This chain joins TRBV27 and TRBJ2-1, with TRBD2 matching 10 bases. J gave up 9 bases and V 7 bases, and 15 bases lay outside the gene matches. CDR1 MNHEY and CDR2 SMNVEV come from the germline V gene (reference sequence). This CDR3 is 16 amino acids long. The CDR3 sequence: CASTPIAGGSVGEQFF. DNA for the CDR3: TGTGCCAGCACCCCTATAGCGGGAGGATCTGTGGGTGAGCAGTTCTTC.